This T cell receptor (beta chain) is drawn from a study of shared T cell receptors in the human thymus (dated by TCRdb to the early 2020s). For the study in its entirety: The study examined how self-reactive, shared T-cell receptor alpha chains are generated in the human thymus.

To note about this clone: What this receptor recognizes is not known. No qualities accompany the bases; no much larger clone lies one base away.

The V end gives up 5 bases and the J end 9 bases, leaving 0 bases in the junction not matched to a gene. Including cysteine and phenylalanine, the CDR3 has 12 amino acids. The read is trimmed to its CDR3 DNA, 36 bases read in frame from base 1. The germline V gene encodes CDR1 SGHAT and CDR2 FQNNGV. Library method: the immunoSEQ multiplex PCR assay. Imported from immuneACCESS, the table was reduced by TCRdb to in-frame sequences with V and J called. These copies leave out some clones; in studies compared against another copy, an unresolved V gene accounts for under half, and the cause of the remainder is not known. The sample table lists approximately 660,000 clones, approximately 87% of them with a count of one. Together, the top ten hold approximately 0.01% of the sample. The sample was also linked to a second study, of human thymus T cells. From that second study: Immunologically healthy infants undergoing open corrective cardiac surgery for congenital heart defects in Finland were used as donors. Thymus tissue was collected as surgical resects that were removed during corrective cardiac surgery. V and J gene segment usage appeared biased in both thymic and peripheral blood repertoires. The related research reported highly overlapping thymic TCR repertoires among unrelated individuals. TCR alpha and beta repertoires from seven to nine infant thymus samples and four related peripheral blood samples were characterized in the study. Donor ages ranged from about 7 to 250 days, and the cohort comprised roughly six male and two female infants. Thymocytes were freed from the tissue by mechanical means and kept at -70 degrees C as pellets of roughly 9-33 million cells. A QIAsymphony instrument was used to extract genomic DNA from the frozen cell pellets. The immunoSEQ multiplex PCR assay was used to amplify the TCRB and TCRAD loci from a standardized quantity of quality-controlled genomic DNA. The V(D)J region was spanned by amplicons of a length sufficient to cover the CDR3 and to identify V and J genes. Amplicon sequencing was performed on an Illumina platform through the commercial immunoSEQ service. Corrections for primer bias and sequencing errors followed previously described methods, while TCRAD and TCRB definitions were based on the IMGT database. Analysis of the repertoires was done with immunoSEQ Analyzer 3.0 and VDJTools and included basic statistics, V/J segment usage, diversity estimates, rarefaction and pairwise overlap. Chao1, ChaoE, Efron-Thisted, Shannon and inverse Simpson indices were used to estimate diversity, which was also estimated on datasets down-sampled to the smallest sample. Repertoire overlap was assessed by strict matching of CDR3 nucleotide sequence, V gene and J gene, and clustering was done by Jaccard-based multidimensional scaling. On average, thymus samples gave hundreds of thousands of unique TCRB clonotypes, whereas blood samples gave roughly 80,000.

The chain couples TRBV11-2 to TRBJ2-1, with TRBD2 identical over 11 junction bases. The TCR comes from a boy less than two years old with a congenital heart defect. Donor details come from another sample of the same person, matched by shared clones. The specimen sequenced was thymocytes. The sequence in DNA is TGTGCCAGCAGCACTAGCGGGGGTGAGCAGTTCTTC. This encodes CASSTSGGEQFF. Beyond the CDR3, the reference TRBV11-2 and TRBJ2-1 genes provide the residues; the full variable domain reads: EAGVAQSPRYKIIEKRQSVAFWCNPISGHATLYWYQQILGQGPKLLIQFQNNGVVDDSQLPKDRFSAERLKGVDSTLKIQPAKLEDSAVYLCASSTSGGEQFFGPGTRLTVL.